One and the same sample provided the 9 T cell receptor beta chains below, sequenced in a study of CD8+CD57+ T cells in acquired aplastic anemia. Genomic DNA templated the TCR beta VDJ and CDR3 profiling. Using its own MiXCR run on the reads, TCRdb lists one record per CDR3 protein. The sample lists 150,000 to 200,000 distinct CDR3 sequences; 55% to 75% were seen once. Specimen: sorted CD4+, CD8+, or CD8+CD57+ T cells (not recorded which) from PBMCs. The receptors here all came from a human donor in good health.

This clonotype was counted a few times. The rearrangement uses TRBV2 and TRBJ1-6; a weak D match, TRBD1 (5 bases). The ends were cut back, 2 bases at V and 19 bases at J, with 15 bases in the middle. Germline CDR1 reads SNHLY; CDR2 reads FYNNEI. CDR3 length: 12 amino acids. The CDR3 loop reads CASSEQGPESHF. The CDR3 region has the DNA TGTGCCAGCAGTGAACAGGGCCCCGAGTCGCACTTT.

The V gene is TRBV24-1, the J gene TRBJ1-5, with D possibly TRBD1 on 5 matching bases. The germline V gene has CDR1 KGHDR and CDR2 SFDVKD. V was cut by 4 bases and J by 0 bases, with 12 bases left in between. This CDR3 has 16 residues. CDR3 bases: TGTGCCACCAGTGACCCAGGACAACCTAGCAATCAGCCCCAGCATTTT. Translating it yields CATSDPGQPSNQPQHF.

This rearrangement joins TRBV5-1 to TRBJ2-7, with D perhaps matching TRBD2 (7 bases). V was pared by 1 base and J by 9 bases, with 29 bases between. The length of the CDR3 is 18 residues. From germline, CDR1 is SGHRS and CDR2 YFSETQ. The CDR3, as DNA: TGCGCCAGCAGCTTGATGAGGCGGGGGCCAGACTCCTACGTTGGGCAGTACTTC. Residues: CASSLMRRGPDSYVGQYF.

The genes are TRBV9 and TRBJ1-6; D not certain. The CDR3 covers 12 residues. The germline gives CDR1 SGDLS, CDR2 YYNGEE. Trimming shortened V by 0 bases and J by 12 bases, and 7 bases separated the two germline ends. CDR3 sequence: CASSVGLGPLHF. The CDR3 nucleotides read TGTGCCAGCAGCGTAGGCCTAGGACCCCTCCACTTT.

The chain combines TRBV11-1 with TRBJ1-1; tentative D call: TRBD1 (5 bases). V was trimmed by 4 bases and J by 10 bases, leaving 16 bases between them. The CDR3 consists of 13 residues. CDR1 is SGHAT, CDR2 FQDESV, per germline (reference sequence). CDR3 sequence: CASSYSTGTTAFF. Here the CDR3 DNA reads TGTGCCAGCAGCTACTCCACCGGGACGACAGCTTTCTTT.

This clonotype has just a few counts. The V call is TRBV19, the J call TRBJ1-6; 9 positions agree with TRBD1. The germline CDR1 and CDR2 sequences are LNHDA and SQIVND (reference sequence). The V gene end was trimmed by 5 bases and the J gene end by 9 bases; junction bases not matched to a gene: 8. The CDR3 is 15 amino acids. The CDR3 here is CASSPGQGRGSPLHF. CDR3 sequence (DNA): TGTGCCAGTAGTCCGGGACAGGGACGGGGTTCACCCCTCCACTTT.

CDR3 sequence reads: CASSLASSGSYEQYF. As DNA, the CDR3 is TGCGCCAGCAGCTTGGCGTCTAGCGGGTCCTACGAGCAGTACTTC. The genes are TRBV5-1 and TRBJ2-7, with 8 bases aligning to TRBD2. From germline, CDR1 is SGHRS and CDR2 YFSETQ. V dropped 0 bases and J dropped 1; count of bases not matched to a gene: 3. The CDR3 spans 15 residues.

A note on this clonotype: Relative to the germline gene, one junction end is altered; a read error may explain this. The V gene is TRBV10-3, the J gene TRBJ2-3; the D gene is possibly TRBD1 (5 bases). The CDR3 contains 15 residues. CDR1 ENHRY and CDR2 SYGVKD come from the germline V gene. Here the CDR3 DNA reads TGTGCCATCAGCCTCGGGCTGGTCGGCACAGGTACGCAGTATTTT. It specifies CAISLGLVGTGTQYF.

This clonotype occurred a few times. The V and J genes are TRBV25-1 and TRBJ2-7; 8 bases agree with TRBD2. CDR1 MGHDK and CDR2 SYGVNS come from the germline V gene. The ends lost 5 bases at V and 4 bases at J; junction bases unmatched: 7. The CDR3 is 14 residues long. This chain's CDR3 is CASSKSGGGYEQYF. DNA for the CDR3: TGTGCCAGCAGTAAGAGCGGGGGAGGATACGAGCAGTACTTC.